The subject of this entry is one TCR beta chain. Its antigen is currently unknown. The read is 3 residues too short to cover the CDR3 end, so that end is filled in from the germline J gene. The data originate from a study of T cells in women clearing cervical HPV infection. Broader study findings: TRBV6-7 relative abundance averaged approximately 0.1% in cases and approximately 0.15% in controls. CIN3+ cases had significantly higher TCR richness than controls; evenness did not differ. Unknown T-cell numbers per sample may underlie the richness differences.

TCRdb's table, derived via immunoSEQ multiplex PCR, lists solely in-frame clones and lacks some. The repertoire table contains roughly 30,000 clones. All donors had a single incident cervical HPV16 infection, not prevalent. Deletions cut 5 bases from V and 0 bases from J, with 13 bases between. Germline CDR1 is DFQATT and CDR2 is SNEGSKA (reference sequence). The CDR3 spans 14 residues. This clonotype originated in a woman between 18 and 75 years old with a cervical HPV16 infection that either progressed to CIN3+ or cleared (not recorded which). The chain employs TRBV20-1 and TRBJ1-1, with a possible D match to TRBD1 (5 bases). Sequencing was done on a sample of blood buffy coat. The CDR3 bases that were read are TGCAGTGCTGCCCCAGGGAGCTTGAACACTGAA. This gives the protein CSAAPGSLNTE. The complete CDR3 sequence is CSAAPGSLNTEAFF.